This T cell receptor beta chain was captured in a study of shared clonotypes between healthy human individuals. The assay was immunoSEQ multiplex PCR, and TCRdb's table has in-frame clones only and misses some. The sample lists 950,000 to 1,300,000 clones, about 75% seen once, with around 1.5% in the top ten. The CDR3 covers 15 residues. J gave up 0 bases and V 4 bases, and 2 bases lay outside the gene matches. Germline V gene data show CDR1 as LNHDA and CDR2 as SQIVND (reference sequence). All donors qualified as healthy HIV-negative adults and had experienced no recent acute infections or vaccinations. This clone has only a few counts. Its antigen remains unidentified. General study findings and limits: Sampling used blood alone; tissue repertoires probably differ.

What was sequenced was memory CD4+ T cells sorted from blood. Subset meaning: CD45RA-negative fraction. This TCR came from a man aged 18 to 35 in good health. This rearrangement joins TRBV19 to TRBJ1-4; 7 bases agree with TRBD1. CDR3 sequence reads: CASSNQGATNEKLFF. The CDR3 DNA is TGTGCCAGTAGTAACCAGGGGGCAACTAATGAAAAACTGTTTTTT. The whole variable domain, filled in from reference TRBV19 and TRBJ1-4, reads DGGITQSPKYLFRKEGQNVTLSCEQNLNHDAMYWYRQDPGQGLRLIYYSQIVNDFQKGDIAEGYSVSREKKESFPLTVTSAQKNPTAFYLCASSNQGATNEKLFFGSGTQLSVL.